This TCR beta chain was recorded in a study of blood T cell repertoires in COVID-19. Study summary: Spain, Italy and the United States supplied samples that represented acute and convalescent COVID-19.

The germline CDR1 and CDR2 sequences are MNHEY and SMNVEV (reference sequence). V shed 4 bases, J shed 4 bases, and the junction held 12 bases outside the gene matches. This CDR3 contains 16 residues. Generated by immunoSEQ multiplex PCR, the TCRdb table keeps only in-frame clones and is missing some. Among 200,000 to 250,000 clones, just over 90% were seen once, and the ten largest hold more than 0.95%. This rearrangement joins TRBV27 to TRBJ2-7, with 8 bases identical to TRBD1. Sequencing used peripheral blood. This receptor was taken from a man aged 25-45 years with acute or convalescent COVID-19. CDR3 in amino acids: CASSSISRGRAYEQYF. The CDR3 nucleotides are TGTGCCAGCAGTTCAATAAGCAGGGGGCGAGCATACGAGCAGTACTTC.